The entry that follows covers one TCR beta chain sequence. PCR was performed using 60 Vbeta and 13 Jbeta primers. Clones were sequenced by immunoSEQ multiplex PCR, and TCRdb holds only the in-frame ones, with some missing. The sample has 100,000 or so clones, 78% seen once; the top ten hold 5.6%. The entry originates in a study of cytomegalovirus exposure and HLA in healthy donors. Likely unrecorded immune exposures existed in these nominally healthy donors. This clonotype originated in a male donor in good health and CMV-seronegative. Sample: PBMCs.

CDR3 sequence (DNA): TGCGCCAGCAGCCCCAGGGTAGCGGGAGACCGGCAGTACTTC. This encodes CASSPRVAGDRQYF. The V call is TRBV4-3, the J call TRBJ2-7; 9 positions agree with TRBD2. The CDR3 has 14 amino acids. V lost 4 bases, J lost 9 bases, and 10 bases stayed unmatched. CDR1 LGHNA and CDR2 YSLEER come from the germline V gene.